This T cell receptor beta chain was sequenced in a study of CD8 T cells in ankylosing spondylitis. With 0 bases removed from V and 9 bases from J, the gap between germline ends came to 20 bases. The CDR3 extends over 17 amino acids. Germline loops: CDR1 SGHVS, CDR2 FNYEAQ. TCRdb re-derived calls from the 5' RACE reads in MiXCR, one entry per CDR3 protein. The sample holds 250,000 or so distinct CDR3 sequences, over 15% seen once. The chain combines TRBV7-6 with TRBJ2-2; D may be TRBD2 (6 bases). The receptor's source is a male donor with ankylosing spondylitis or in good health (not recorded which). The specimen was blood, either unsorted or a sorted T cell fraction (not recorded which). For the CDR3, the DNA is TGTGCCAGCAGCTTAGCAGGGAGCGGCGGGATCTCCCGGGAGCTGTTTTTT. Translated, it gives CASSLAGSGGISRELFF.